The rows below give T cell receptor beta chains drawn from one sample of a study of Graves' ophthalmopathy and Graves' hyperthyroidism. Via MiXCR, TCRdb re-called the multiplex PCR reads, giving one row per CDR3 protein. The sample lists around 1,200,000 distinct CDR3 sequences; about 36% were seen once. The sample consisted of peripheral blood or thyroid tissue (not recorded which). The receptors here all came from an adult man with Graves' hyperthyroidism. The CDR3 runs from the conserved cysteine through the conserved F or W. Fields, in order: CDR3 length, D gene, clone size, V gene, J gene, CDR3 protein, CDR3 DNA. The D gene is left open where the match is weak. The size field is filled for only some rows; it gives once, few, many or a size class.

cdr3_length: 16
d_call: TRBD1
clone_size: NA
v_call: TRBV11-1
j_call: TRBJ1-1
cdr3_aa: CASSLKGQGVNTEAFF
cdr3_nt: TGTGCCAGCAGCTTAAAGGGACAGGGGGTGAACACTGAAGCTTTCTTT

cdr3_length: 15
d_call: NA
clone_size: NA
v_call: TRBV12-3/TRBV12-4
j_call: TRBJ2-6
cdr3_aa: CAGSSPSGGANVLTF
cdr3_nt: TGTGCCGGCAGTTCCCCGTCCGGTGGGGCCAACGTCCTGACTTTC

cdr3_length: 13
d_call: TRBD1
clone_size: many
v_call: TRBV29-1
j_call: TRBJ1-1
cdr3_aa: CSAKGQLNTEAFF
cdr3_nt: TGCAGCGCAAAGGGACAGCTGAACACTGAAGCTTTCTTT

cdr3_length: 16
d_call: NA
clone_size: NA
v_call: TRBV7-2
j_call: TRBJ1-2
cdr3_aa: CASSIAPGQALGGYTF
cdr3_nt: TGTGCCAGCAGCATAGCCCCTGGACAAGCCTTGGGTGGCTACACCTTC

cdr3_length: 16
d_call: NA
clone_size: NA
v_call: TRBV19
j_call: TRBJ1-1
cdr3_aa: CASSRDGGVFITEAFF
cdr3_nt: TGTGCCAGTAGTAGAGACGGGGGCGTATTTATTACTGAAGCTTTCTTT

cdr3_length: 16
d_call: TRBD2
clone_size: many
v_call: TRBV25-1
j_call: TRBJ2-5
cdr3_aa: CASSRGLAGGGETQYF
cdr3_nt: TGTGCCAGCAGTAGGGGCCTAGCGGGAGGAGGAGAGACCCAGTACTTC

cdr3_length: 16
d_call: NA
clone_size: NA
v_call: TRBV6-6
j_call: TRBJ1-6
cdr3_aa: CASSEGVFSYNSPLHF
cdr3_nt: TGTGCCAGCAGTGAGGGGGTTTTCTCCTATAATTCACCCCTCCACTTT

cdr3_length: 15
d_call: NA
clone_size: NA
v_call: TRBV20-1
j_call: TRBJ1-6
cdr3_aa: CSARLAGAYNSPLHF
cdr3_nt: TGCAGTGCTAGACTAGCGGGGGCCTATAATTCACCCCTCCACTTT

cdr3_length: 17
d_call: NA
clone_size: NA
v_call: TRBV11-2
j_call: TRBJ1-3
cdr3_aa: CASSLGVRVFSGNTIYF
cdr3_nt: TGTGCCAGCAGCTTAGGGGTTAGGGTTTTCTCTGGAAACACCATATATTTT

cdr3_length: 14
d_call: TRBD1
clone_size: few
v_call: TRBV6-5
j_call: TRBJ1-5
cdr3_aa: CASSPGTGGGPQHF
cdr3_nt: TGTGCCAGCAGTCCCGGGACAGGGGGAGGGCCCCAGCATTTT

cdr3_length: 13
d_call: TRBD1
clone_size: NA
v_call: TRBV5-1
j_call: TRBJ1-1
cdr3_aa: CASSFRDSTEASF
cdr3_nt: TGCGCCAGCAGCTTCCGGGACAGCACTGAAGCTTCCTTT

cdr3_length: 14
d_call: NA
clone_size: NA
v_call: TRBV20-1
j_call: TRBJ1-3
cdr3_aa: CGARGATASNTIYF
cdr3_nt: TGCGGTGCTAGAGGTGCGACAGCGTCAAACACCATATATTTT

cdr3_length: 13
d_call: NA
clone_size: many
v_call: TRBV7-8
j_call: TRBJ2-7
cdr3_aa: CASSRGTYDEQYF
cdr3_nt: TGTGCCAGCAGCCGTGGGACATATGACGAGCAGTACTTC

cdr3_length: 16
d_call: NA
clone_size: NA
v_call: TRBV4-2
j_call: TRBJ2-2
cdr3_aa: CASSQARTIRTGELFF
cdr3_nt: TGTGCCAGCAGCCAAGCCAGGACTATCAGGACTGGGGAGCTGTTTTTT

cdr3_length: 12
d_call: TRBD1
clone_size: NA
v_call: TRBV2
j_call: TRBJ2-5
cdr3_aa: CASTLRTGTQYF
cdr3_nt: TGTGCCAGCACCTTGAGGACAGGGACCCAGTACTTC

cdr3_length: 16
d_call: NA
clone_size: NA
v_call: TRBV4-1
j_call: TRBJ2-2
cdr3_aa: CTSSHPIYRRTGELFF
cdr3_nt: TGCACCAGCAGCCACCCTATTTATCGTCGGACCGGGGAGCTGTTTTTT

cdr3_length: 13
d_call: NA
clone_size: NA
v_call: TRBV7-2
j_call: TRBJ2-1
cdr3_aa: CASSVGTEREQFF
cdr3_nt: TGTGCCAGCAGCGTAGGGACTGAAAGGGAGCAGTTCTTC

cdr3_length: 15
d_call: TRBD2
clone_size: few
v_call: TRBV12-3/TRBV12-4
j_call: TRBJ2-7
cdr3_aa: CASSLSGGGAYEQYF
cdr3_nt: TGTGCCAGCAGTTTGAGTGGCGGGGGGGCCTACGAGCAGTACTTC

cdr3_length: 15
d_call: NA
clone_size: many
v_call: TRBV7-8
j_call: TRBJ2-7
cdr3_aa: CASSGNPGTSYEQYF
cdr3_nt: TGTGCCAGCAGCGGTAACCCAGGGACTTCCTACGAGCAGTACTTC

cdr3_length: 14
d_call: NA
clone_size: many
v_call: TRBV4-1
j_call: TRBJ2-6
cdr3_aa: CASSHIETANVLTF
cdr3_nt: TGCGCCAGCAGCCATATCGAAACGGCCAACGTCCTGACTTTC

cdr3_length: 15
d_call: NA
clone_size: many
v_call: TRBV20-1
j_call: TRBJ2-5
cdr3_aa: CSARVARGHQETQYF
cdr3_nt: TGCAGTGCTAGGGTTGCGCGGGGGCACCAAGAGACCCAGTACTTC

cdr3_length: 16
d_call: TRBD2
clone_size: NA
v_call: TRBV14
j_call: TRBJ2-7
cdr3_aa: CASATISGRFPYEQYF
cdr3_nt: TGTGCCAGCGCCACAATAAGCGGGAGGTTCCCCTACGAGCAGTACTTC

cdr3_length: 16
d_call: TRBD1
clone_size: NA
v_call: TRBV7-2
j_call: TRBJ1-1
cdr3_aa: CASSLQGGGLSTEAFF
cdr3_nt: TGTGCCAGCAGCTTACAGGGGGGGGGTTTGAGCACTGAAGCTTTCTTT

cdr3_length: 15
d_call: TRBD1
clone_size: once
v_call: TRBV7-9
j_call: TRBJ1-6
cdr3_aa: CASAGTGGPDSPLHF
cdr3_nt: TGTGCCAGCGCCGGGACAGGGGGTCCGGATTCACCCCTCCACTTT

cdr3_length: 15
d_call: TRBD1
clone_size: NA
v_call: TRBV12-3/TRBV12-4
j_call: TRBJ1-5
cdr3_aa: CASTYAPTGDQPQHF
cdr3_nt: TGTGCCAGCACTTATGCCCCCACAGGGGATCAGCCCCAGCATTTT

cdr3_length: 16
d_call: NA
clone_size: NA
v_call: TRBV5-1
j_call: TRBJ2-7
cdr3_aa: CASSLELRMGSYEQYF
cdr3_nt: TGCGCCAGCAGCTTGGAGCTCAGGATGGGCTCCTACGAGCAGTACTTC

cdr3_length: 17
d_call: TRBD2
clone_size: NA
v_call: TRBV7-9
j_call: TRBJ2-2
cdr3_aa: CASSLSSGREYTGELFF
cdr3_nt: TGTGCCAGCAGCTTATCCAGCGGGAGAGAGTACACCGGGGAGCTGTTTTTT